The rows below give T cell receptor beta chains drawn from one sample of a study of tumor-infiltrating lymphocytes in localized non-small cell lung cancer. The protocol was immunoSEQ multiplex PCR, while the TCRdb copy is restricted to in-frame clones and leaves out a portion. Of around 3,000 clones in the sample, approximately 65% were seen once. The sample taken for sequencing was uninvolved lung tissue not adjacent to the tumor. The receptors derive from a human donor with non-small cell lung cancer. Each CDR3 is given with its conserved first and last residue. A D gene is named only where the DNA matches it firmly. Size values are once, few and many counts, or a class for expanded clones, and some rows have none.

V: TRBV7-9
J: TRBJ2-7
size: NA
D: TRBD1
CDR3: CASRKDRGSYEQYF
DNA: TGTGCCAGCAGGAAGGACAGGGGTTCCTACGAGCAGTACTTC

V: TRBV30
J: TRBJ1-6
size: NA
D: NA
CDR3: CAWSPLRNRNSPLHF
DNA: TGTGCCTGGAGTCCATTGAGAAACAGGAATTCACCCCTCCACTTT

V: TRBV7-9
J: TRBJ2-2
size: NA
D: NA
CDR3: CASSPGQNTGELFF
DNA: TGTGCCAGCAGCCCGGGGCAGAACACCGGGGAGCTGTTTTTT

V: TRBV9
J: TRBJ2-1
size: NA
D: TRBD2
CDR3: CASSVLAGDNEQFF
DNA: TGTGCCAGCAGCGTACTAGCGGGGGACAATGAGCAGTTCTTC

V: TRBV5-6
J: TRBJ1-1
size: few
D: NA
CDR3: CASSLGRTTEAFF
DNA: TGTGCCAGCAGCTTGGGGAGGACGACTGAAGCTTTCTTT

V: TRBV28
J: TRBJ1-2
size: NA
D: NA
CDR3: CATEQVYGYTF
DNA: TGTGCCACGGAGCAGGTCTATGGCTACACCTTC

V: TRBV6-1
J: TRBJ1-6
size: NA
D: TRBD1
CDR3: CASSDTGDNSPLHF
DNA: TGTGCCAGCAGTGATACAGGGGATAATTCACCCCTCCACTTT

V: TRBV7-2
J: TRBJ1-1
size: few
D: NA
CDR3: CASSLAGLNTEAFF
DNA: TGTGCCAGCAGCTTAGCAGGGTTAAACACTGAAGCTTTCTTT

V: TRBV30
J: TRBJ2-1
size: NA
D: TRBD1
CDR3: CAIYRGTGAKQFF
DNA: TGTGCGATCTACCGGGGGACAGGGGCTAAGCAGTTCTTC

V: TRBV29-1
J: TRBJ1-2
size: NA
D: TRBD1
CDR3: CSVGQGLGYGYTF
DNA: TGCAGCGTAGGACAGGGCTTAGGCTATGGCTACACCTTC

V: TRBV19
J: TRBJ2-3
size: NA
D: TRBD2
CDR3: CASSISGTSGTRTDTQYF
DNA: TGTGCCAGTAGTATATCTGGGACTAGCGGGACGCGCACAGATACGCAGTATTTT

V: TRBV2
J: TRBJ2-5
size: NA
D: TRBD2
CDR3: CASSESGGAPQETQYF
DNA: TGTGCCAGCAGTGAATCCGGGGGGGCGCCTCAAGAGACCCAGTACTTC

V: TRBV5-6
J: TRBJ1-6
size: NA
D: NA
CDR3: CASSYGTANNSPLHF
DNA: TGTGCCAGCAGCTACGGGACGGCGAATAATTCACCCCTCCACTTT

V: TRBV7-2
J: TRBJ2-3
size: NA
D: TRBD1
CDR3: CASSLTGGADTQYF
DNA: TGTGCCAGCAGCTTGACAGGGGGCGCAGATACGCAGTATTTT

V: TRBV28
J: TRBJ2-7
size: NA
D: NA
CDR3: CASSPGPAYEQYF
DNA: TGTGCCAGCAGCCCGGGCCCAGCCTACGAGCAGTACTTC

V: TRBV5-1
J: TRBJ1-1
size: NA
D: NA
CDR3: CASSLAAVNTEAFF
DNA: TGCGCCAGCAGCTTGGCTGCAGTGAACACTGAAGCTTTCTTT

V: TRBV13
J: TRBJ1-2
size: NA
D: NA
CDR3: CASSSPRDPTPYGYTF
DNA: TGTGCCAGCAGCTCCCCCAGGGATCCCACCCCCTATGGCTACACCTTC

V: TRBV2
J: TRBJ1-3
size: large
D: NA
CDR3: CASSATASGNTIYF
DNA: TGTGCCAGCAGTGCGACAGCCTCTGGAAACACCATATATTTT

V: TRBV2
J: TRBJ2-7
size: few
D: NA
CDR3: CASSVAQDEQYF
DNA: TGTGCCAGCAGTGTCGCGCAGGACGAGCAGTACTTC

V: TRBV2
J: TRBJ2-1
size: once
D: NA
CDR3: CASSEKAYNEQFF
DNA: TGTGCCAGCAGTGAAAAGGCGTACAATGAGCAGTTCTTC

V: TRBV19
J: TRBJ2-7
size: NA
D: NA
CDR3: CASSPDRSYEQYF
DNA: TGTGCCAGTAGCCCTGACAGATCCTACGAGCAGTACTTC

V: TRBV15
J: TRBJ2-7
size: few
D: NA
CDR3: CATSRDSESPYEQYF
DNA: TGTGCCACCAGCAGAGATAGCGAGAGTCCCTACGAGCAGTACTTC

V: TRBV6-1
J: TRBJ2-1
size: NA
D: TRBD2
CDR3: CASSLAGGGEQFF
DNA: TGTGCCAGCAGTTTAGCGGGAGGGGGTGAGCAGTTCTTC

V: TRBV6-1
J: TRBJ1-2
size: NA
D: NA
CDR3: CATVGVGYTF
DNA: TGTGCCACCGTTGGGGTTGGCTACACCTTC

V: TRBV27
J: TRBJ2-3
size: NA
D: NA
CDR3: CASSPATDTQYF
DNA: TGTGCCAGCAGTCCGGCCACAGATACGCAGTATTTT

V: TRBV7-6
J: TRBJ2-1
size: NA
D: NA
CDR3: CASSLGGPGNEQFF
DNA: TGTGCCAGCAGCTTAGGGGGCCCAGGGAATGAGCAGTTCTTC

V: TRBV28
J: TRBJ2-3
size: NA
D: NA
CDR3: CASSLMAYTQYF
DNA: TGTGCCAGCAGTTTAATGGCATATACGCAGTATTTT

V: TRBV7-2
J: TRBJ1-6
size: NA
D: NA
CDR3: CASSLDRRYSPLHF
DNA: TGTGCCAGCAGCCTCGATAGGCGCTATTCACCCCTCCACTTT

V: TRBV9
J: TRBJ2-1
size: NA
D: TRBD2
CDR3: CASSLQTSGRNEQFF
DNA: TGTGCCAGCAGCCTCCAGACTAGCGGGCGCAATGAGCAGTTCTTC

V: TRBV6-1
J: TRBJ1-4
size: NA
D: NA
CDR3: CASSWESARAEKLFF
DNA: TGTGCCAGCAGTTGGGAGTCAGCCCGCGCTGAAAAACTGTTTTTT

V: TRBV4-3
J: TRBJ1-6
size: NA
D: NA
CDR3: CASSQGTDGNSPLHF
DNA: TGCGCCAGCAGCCAAGGCACGGACGGGAATTCACCCCTCCACTTT

V: TRBV9
J: TRBJ2-7
size: few
D: NA
CDR3: CASSVTFWAVESSYEQYF
DNA: TGTGCCAGCAGCGTAACGTTCTGGGCCGTTGAGAGCTCCTACGAGCAGTACTTC

V: TRBV19
J: TRBJ2-7
size: NA
D: TRBD1
CDR3: CASSGTDTYEQYF
DNA: TGTGCCAGTTCCGGGACAGACACCTACGAGCAGTACTTC

V: TRBV11-2
J: TRBJ2-5
size: NA
D: TRBD2
CDR3: CASSFLGGFETQYF
DNA: TGTGCCAGCAGCTTTTTGGGAGGGTTCGAGACCCAGTACTTC

V: TRBV6-5
J: TRBJ2-3
size: once
D: NA
CDR3: CASSYFISDTQYF
DNA: TGTGCCAGCAGTTACTTTATTAGTGATACGCAGTATTTT

V: TRBV27
J: TRBJ1-1
size: large
D: NA
CDR3: CASSLVGREAFF
DNA: TGTGCCAGCAGTTTAGTCGGCAGAGAAGCTTTCTTT

V: TRBV7-9
J: TRBJ2-1
size: NA
D: NA
CDR3: CASSLGVSEQFF
DNA: TGTGCCAGCAGCTTGGGGGTCTCTGAGCAGTTCTTC

V: TRBV7-2
J: TRBJ2-5
size: NA
D: NA
CDR3: CASSFSWRETQYF
DNA: TGTGCCAGCAGCTTCTCATGGCGGGAGACCCAGTACTTC

V: TRBV28
J: TRBJ2-7
size: NA
D: NA
CDR3: CASSLRRREQYF
DNA: TGTGCCAGCAGTTTGAGGCGGCGGGAGCAGTACTTC

V: TRBV4-1
J: TRBJ1-1
size: NA
D: NA
CDR3: CASSLLVGMNTEAFF
DNA: TGCGCCAGCAGCCTACTTGTGGGGATGAACACTGAAGCTTTCTTT

V: TRBV5-4
J: TRBJ2-5
size: once
D: TRBD2
CDR3: CASSFGGEETQYF
DNA: TGTGCCAGCAGCTTTGGGGGGGAAGAGACCCAGTACTTC